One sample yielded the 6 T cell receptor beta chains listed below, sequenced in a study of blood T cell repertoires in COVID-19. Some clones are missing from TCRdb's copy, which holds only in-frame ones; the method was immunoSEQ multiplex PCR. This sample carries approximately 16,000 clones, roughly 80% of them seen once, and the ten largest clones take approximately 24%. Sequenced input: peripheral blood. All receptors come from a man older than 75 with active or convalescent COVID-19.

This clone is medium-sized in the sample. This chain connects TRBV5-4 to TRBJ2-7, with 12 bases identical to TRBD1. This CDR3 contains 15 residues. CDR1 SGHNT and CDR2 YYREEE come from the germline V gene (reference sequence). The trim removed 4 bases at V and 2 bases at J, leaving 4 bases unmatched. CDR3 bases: TGTGCCAGCAGCCCAGGGACAGGGGGCGCCTACGAGCAGTACTTC. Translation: CASSPGTGGAYEQYF.

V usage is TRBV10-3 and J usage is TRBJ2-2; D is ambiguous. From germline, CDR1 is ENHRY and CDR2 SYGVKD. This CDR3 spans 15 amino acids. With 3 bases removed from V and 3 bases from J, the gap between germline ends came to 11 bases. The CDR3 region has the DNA TGTGCCATCAGTGAAGGAGCAGACTACACCGGGGAGCTGTTTTTT. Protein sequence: CAISEGADYTGELFF.

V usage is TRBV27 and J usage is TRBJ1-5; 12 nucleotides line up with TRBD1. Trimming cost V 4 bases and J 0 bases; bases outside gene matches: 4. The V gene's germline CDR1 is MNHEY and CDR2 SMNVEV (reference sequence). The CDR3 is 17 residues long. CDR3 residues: CASSSGTGGLSNQPQHF. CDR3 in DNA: TGTGCCAGCAGTTCCGGGACAGGGGGCCTTAGCAATCAGCCCCAGCATTTT.

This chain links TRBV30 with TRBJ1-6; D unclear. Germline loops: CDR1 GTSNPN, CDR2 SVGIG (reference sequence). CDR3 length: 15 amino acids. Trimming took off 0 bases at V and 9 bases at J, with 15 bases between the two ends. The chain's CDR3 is CAWSVISGFVSPLHF. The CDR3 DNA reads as TGTGCCTGGAGTGTAATTTCGGGGTTCGTTTCACCCCTCCACTTT.

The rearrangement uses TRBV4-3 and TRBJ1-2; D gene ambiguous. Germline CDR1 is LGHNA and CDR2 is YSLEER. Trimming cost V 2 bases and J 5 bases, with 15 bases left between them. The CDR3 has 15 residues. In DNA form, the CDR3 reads TGCGCCAGCAGCCAACTCCTGACCGACTTATATGGCTACACCTTC. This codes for CASSQLLTDLYGYTF.

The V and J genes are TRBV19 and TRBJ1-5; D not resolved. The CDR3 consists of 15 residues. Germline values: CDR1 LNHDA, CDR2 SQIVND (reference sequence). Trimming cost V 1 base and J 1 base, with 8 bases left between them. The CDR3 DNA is TGTGCCAGTAGTATAGGCGGGAGAAGCAATCAGCCCCAGCATTTT. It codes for CASSIGGRSNQPQHF. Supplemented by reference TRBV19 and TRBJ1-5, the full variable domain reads DGGITQSPKYLFRKEGQNVTLSCEQNLNHDAMYWYRQDPGQGLRLIYYSQIVNDFQKGDIAEGYSVSREKKESFPLTVTSAQKNPTAFYLCASSIGGRSNQPQHFGDGTRLSIL.